This T cell receptor beta chain was identified in a study of identical twins. This clonotype has just a few counts. Between the trimmed V and J ends, which lost 3 bases and 6 bases, there was a span of 9 bases. CDR1 and CDR2 (germline): MNHEY, SMNVEV (reference sequence). The CDR3 has 14 amino acids. TCRdb reanalysed the 5' RACE reads using MiXCR and keeps one entry per CDR3 protein. The table shows 200,000 to 250,000 distinct CDR3 sequences, with 5.5% to 7.5% occurring only once. The same sample was also studied in work on T cells expressing NK-cell markers. That paper adds: The CD3+CD56-NKG2C+ fraction of several donors was also led by these clonotypes.

The sequencing sample was made of CD8+ T cells sorted from blood. This receptor was identified in a woman younger than 30 in good health. The V call is TRBV27, the J call TRBJ1-6; D not certain. CDR3 nucleotide sequence: TGTGCCAGCAGTTTTACAGACTCTAATTCACCCCTCCACTTT. As protein: CASSFTDSNSPLHF.